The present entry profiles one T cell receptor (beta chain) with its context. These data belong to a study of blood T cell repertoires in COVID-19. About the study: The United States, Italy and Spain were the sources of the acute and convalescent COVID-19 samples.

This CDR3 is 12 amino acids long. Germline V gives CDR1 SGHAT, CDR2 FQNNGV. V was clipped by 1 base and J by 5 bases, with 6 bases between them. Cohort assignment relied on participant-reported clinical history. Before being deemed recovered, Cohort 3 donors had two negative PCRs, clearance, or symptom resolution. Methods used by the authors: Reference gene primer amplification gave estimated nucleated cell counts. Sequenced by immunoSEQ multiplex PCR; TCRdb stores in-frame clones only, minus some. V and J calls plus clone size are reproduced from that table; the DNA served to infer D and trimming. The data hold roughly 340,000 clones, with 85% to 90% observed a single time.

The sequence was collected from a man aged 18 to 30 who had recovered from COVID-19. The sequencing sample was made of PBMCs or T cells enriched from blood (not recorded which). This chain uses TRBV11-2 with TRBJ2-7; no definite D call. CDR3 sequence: CASSLVLHEQYF. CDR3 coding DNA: TGTGCCAGCAGCTTAGTCCTACACGAGCAGTACTTC.